This passage covers 28 T cell receptor beta chains from one sample sequenced in a study of blood T cells in healthy people across ages (dated by TCRdb to the mid-2010s). Receptor libraries were prepared by 5' RACE. Sequenced on an Illumina HiSeq 2500. The second PCR ran for roughly 7 to 12 cycles and used a J-beta primer mix along with a sample-barcoded 5' primer. TCRdb reanalyzed the raw reads on its own, using fastp at Q25 for trimming and MiXCR for clone calling, and kept in-frame beta chains. Records with the same CDR3 protein are collapsed into one entry carrying the most frequent genes and DNA. Here the sample has hundreds of thousands of distinct CDR3 sequences; 40% to 45% occur a single time. 30% of the sample belongs to the ten largest clones. The material sequenced was blood. These receptors originate from an elderly man in good health.

The chain uses TRBV7-2 and TRBJ2-1, with a tentative D call TRBD1 (5 bases). CDR1 is SGHTA and CDR2 is FQGNSA in the germline V gene. The CDR3 covers 15 residues. Trimming removed 5 bases from V and 4 bases from J, with 15 bases in between. CDR3: CASSIAGSGYNEQFF. The CDR3 bases are TGTGCCAGCAGCATTGCCGGGTCAGGGTACAATGAGCAGTTCTTC.

This clonotype was seen only a few times. The chain combines TRBV4-3 with TRBJ2-1, with 7 positions matching TRBD2. Germline values: CDR1 LGHNA, CDR2 YSLEER. The CDR3 totals 15 residues. V gave up 1 base and J gave up 9 bases; unmatched junction bases: 9. CDR3 protein: CASSQVGGGPGEQFF. The CDR3 DNA reads as TGCGCCAGCAGCCAAGTCGGGGGAGGGCCGGGTGAGCAGTTCTTC.

Notes on this clonotype: A much bigger clone sits one base away, suggesting this may be a read error. The chain combines TRBV7-7 with TRBJ2-7; 11 bases are a match to TRBD2. The J call may not be correct, given that the DNA end is closer to TRBJ2-5. Germline V CDR1 and CDR2: SSHAT, FNYEAQ (reference sequence). CDR3 length: 15 amino acids. The CDR3 reads CASSQVLAGVETQYF. In nucleotides, the CDR3 is TGTGCTAGCAGCCAAGTACTAGCGGGAGTGGAGACCCAGTACTTC.

The chain links TRBV20-1 to TRBJ2-7, with TRBD1 matching 9 bases. The CDR3 covers 14 residues. V trimming: 6 bases; J trimming: 4 bases; junction bases outside the gene matches: 10. CDR1 is DFQATT and CDR2 is SNEGSKA in the germline V gene (reference sequence). The CDR3 region has the DNA TGCAGTGCCGAGGGACAGGGTCATTCATACGAGCAGTACTTC. Amino acid sequence: CSAEGQGHSYEQYF.

This clonotype was seen a few times. The rearrangement joins TRBV6-2 or TRBV6-3 to TRBJ2-3; D may be TRBD1 or TRBD2 (5 bases each). V was cut by 7 bases and J by 2 bases, with 16 bases left in between. The CDR3 consists of 15 residues. Per the germline V gene, CDR1 is MNHEY and CDR2 is SVGEGT. CDR3 nucleotides: TGTGCCAGCACTCTTTCCGGGACCAACACAGATACGCAGTATTTT. Translating it yields CASTLSGTNTDTQYF.

This clonotype was counted many times. The V call is TRBV19, the J call TRBJ2-1; 7 bases align to TRBD1. This CDR3 spans 14 amino acids. Germline V gives CDR1 LNHDA, CDR2 SQIVND (reference sequence). V lost 5 bases and J lost 5; bases outside the gene matches: 6. The CDR3 spells CASSQGTVNNEQFF. The CDR3 DNA follows: TGTGCCAGTAGTCAAGGGACAGTAAACAATGAGCAGTTCTTC.

The table lists this clonotype with a few counts. The V call is TRBV5-1, the J call TRBJ2-1, with D possibly matching TRBD1 (7 bases). Trimming took 4 bases from V and 7 from J, leaving 21 bases between them. This CDR3 region has 16 residues. The V gene's germline CDR1 is SGHRS and CDR2 YFSETQ. In DNA form, the CDR3 reads TGCGCCAGCAGCCTTACCCAGGGGGGTCTATGGAATGAGCAGTTCTTC. Its translation is CASSLTQGGLWNEQFF.

Only one count was recorded for this clonotype. The V and J genes are TRBV30 and TRBJ2-4; D is uncertain. Germline V CDR1 and CDR2: GTSNPN, SVGIG (reference sequence). There are 19 residues in the CDR3. V was pared by 4 bases and J by 3 bases, with 28 bases between. The DNA of the CDR3 is TGTGCCTGGAAAACATCCCCCCCGCTTGAGAGAGTGGTCAAAAACATTCAGTACTTC. It encodes CAWKTSPPLERVVKNIQYF.

The V and J genes are TRBV15 and TRBJ1-5, with a weak D call TRBD1 (5 bases). CDR1 LNHNV and CDR2 YYDKDF come from the germline V gene (reference sequence). The CDR3 extends over 14 amino acids. Trimming took off 1 base at V and 7 bases at J, with 11 bases between the two ends. CDR3 amino acids: CATSRVGGKQPQHF. CDR3 bases: TGTGCCACCAGCAGAGTGGGGGGGAAACAGCCCCAGCATTTT.

This chain links TRBV7-9 with TRBJ1-4; D unclear. This CDR3 contains 13 residues. V lost 1 base and J 7 bases, leaving 7 bases between the germline ends. CDR1 is SEHNR and CDR2 is FQNEAQ in the germline V gene (reference sequence). The CDR3: CASSLDLLEKLFF. For the CDR3, the DNA is TGTGCCAGCAGCTTAGATTTACTTGAAAAACTGTTTTTT.

V gene TRBV5-1 combines with J gene TRBJ2-4; D is possibly TRBD2 (7 bases). TRBJ2-7 explains the end of the DNA better; the J call may be wrong. CDR1 and CDR2 from the germline V gene are SGHRS and YFSETQ. The CDR3 contains 14 residues. This CDR3 is CASSPGGRTYEQYF. CDR3 nucleotides: TGCGCCAGCAGCCCCGGGGGGCGTACCTACGAGCAGTACTTC.

This clonotype was found a few times. The chain is built from TRBV6-6 and TRBJ2-1; 8 bases match TRBD1. After removal of 4 bases from V and 3 bases from J, the junction contained 8 bases not matched to a gene. Germline assignment: CDR1 MNHNY and CDR2 SVGAGI (reference sequence). The CDR3 has 16 residues. The DNA for the CDR3 is TGTGCCAGCAGTTCGAATACAGGGGGGCTCTACAATGAGCAGTTCTTC. It translates to CASSSNTGGLYNEQFF.

The sample holds a few counts of this clonotype. This chain uses TRBV20-1 with TRBJ2-5; 8 bases agree with TRBD1. With 5 bases clipped from V and 7 bases from J, the junction kept 12 bases outside the gene matches. CDR1 and CDR2 from the germline V gene are DFQATT and SNEGSKA (reference sequence). The CDR3 totals 14 residues. DNA of the CDR3: TGCAGTGCTGAACAGGGGGATGGTTTTTGGACCCAGTACTTC. Translating gives CSAEQGDGFWTQYF.

In regard to this clonotype: This may be a read error: a much more frequent sequence differs by one nucleotide. The V call is TRBV4-3, the J call TRBJ2-5; 7 bases map to TRBD2. CDR3 length: 15 amino acids. Germline loops: CDR1 LGHNA, CDR2 YSLEER. V trimming: 0 bases; J trimming: 11 bases; junction bases outside the gene matches: 12. The CDR3 reads CASSQEGAGWNEQYF. As DNA, the CDR3 is TGCGCCAGCAGCCAAGAGGGAGCGGGATGGAATGAGCAGTACTTC.

V gene TRBV12-3 or TRBV12-4 combines with J gene TRBJ2-7; D unresolved. Trimming cost V 3 bases and J 3 bases, with 9 bases left between them. The CDR3 loop spans 13 amino acids. The CDR3 spells CASSFQDNYEQYF. In DNA, the CDR3 is TGTGCCAGCAGTTTTCAGGATAACTACGAGCAGTACTTC.

The chain joins TRBV30 to TRBJ2-7; 10 nucleotides agree with TRBD1. The CDR3 runs 14 residues. The germline CDR1 and CDR2 sequences are GTSNPN and SVGIG (reference sequence). With 0 bases clipped from V and 10 bases from J, the junction kept 9 bases outside the gene matches. CDR3 coding DNA: TGTGCCTGGAGTGTAGACAGGGGGCTGAGTAATCAGTACTTC. Its protein is CAWSVDRGLSNQYF.

The genes are TRBV20-1 and TRBJ2-5, with 8 bases identical to TRBD2. This CDR3 has 12 residues. V gave up 3 bases and J gave up 11 bases; unmatched junction bases: 8. Germline values: CDR1 DFQATT, CDR2 SNEGSKA (reference sequence). The CDR3 DNA reads as TGCAGTGCTAGGGGGGTATCTAGCGGGCAGTACTTC. The encoded protein is CSARGVSSGQYF.

This clonotype has just one count. This sequence joins TRBV20-1 and TRBJ1-5, with 7 bases identical to TRBD1. Germline lookup yields CDR1 DFQATT and CDR2 SNEGSKA (reference sequence). This CDR3 spans 16 amino acids. J gave up 3 bases and V 3 bases, and 11 bases lay outside the gene matches. The DNA of the CDR3 is TGCAGTGCTAGGGCGCCCCGGGACAGTCTCAATCAGCCCCAGCATTTT. Amino acids: CSARAPRDSLNQPQHF.

Comments on this clonotype: At one end, the junction sequence differs from germline, possibly due to a read error. V is TRBV5-1 and J is TRBJ2-5; possible D gene TRBD2, 6 bases. Germline V gene lookup returns CDR1 SGHRS and CDR2 YFSETQ. The CDR3 runs 11 residues. The CDR3, as DNA: TGCGTCAGCAGCATGTCGGGACTTCAGTACTTC. This translates into CVSSMSGLQYF.

CDR3 in amino acids: CASSERRATDTQYF. The CDR3 bases are TGCGCCAGCAGTGAGAGGAGGGCCACAGATACGCAGTATTTT. The J gene is TRBJ2-3, the V gene TRBV10-2, with D maybe TRBD2 (6 bases). V lost 2 bases and J lost 2, with 8 bases in between. CDR1 and CDR2 (germline): WSHSY, SAAADI. This CDR3 contains 14 residues.

This clonotype has a count of ten or more. The chain employs TRBV5-1 and TRBJ2-7, with D perhaps assigned TRBD1 or TRBD2 (6 bases each). The CDR3 spans 14 residues. The ends were cut back, 3 bases at V and 1 base at J, with 11 bases in the middle. Germline V gives CDR1 SGHRS, CDR2 YFSETQ. CDR3 coding DNA: TGCGCCAGCAGCTCCGGGGGACATTCCTACGAGCAGTACTTC. Protein product: CASSSGGHSYEQYF.

The sample holds a few counts of this clonotype. V usage is TRBV11-2 and J usage is TRBJ2-2; TRBD1 is a possible D gene (6 bases). CDR3 length: 16 amino acids. The V end lost 5 bases, the J end lost 4 bases, and 17 bases lay between the germline ends. The V gene's germline CDR1 is SGHAT and CDR2 FQNNGV. CDR3 sequence reads: CASSARQVRGTGELFF. CDR3 DNA sequence: TGTGCCAGCAGCGCCCGACAGGTCCGTGGCACCGGGGAGCTGTTTTTT. The variable domain in full, completed from reference TRBV11-2 and TRBJ2-2, reads EAGVAQSPRYKIIEKRQSVAFWCNPISGHATLYWYQQILGQGPKLLIQFQNNGVVDDSQLPKDRFSAERLKGVDSTLKIQPAKLEDSAVYLCASSARQVRGTGELFFGEGSRLTVL.

This clonotype was seen a handful of times. The J gene is TRBJ2-5, the V gene TRBV6-2 or TRBV6-3, with 10 bases matching TRBD2. The germline CDR1 and CDR2 sequences are MNHEY and SVGEGT. CDR3 size: 18 residues. J gave up 5 bases and V 0 bases, and 12 bases lay outside the gene matches. CDR3 amino acids: CASSYSMTSGSRWETQYF. The CDR3 DNA sequence: TGTGCCAGCAGTTACTCGATGACTAGCGGGTCCCGTTGGGAGACCCAGTACTTC.

This clonotype turned up a few times. The rearrangement joins TRBV28 to TRBJ1-2; D might be TRBD1 (5 bases). Germline loops: CDR1 MDHEN, CDR2 SYDVKM. The CDR3 totals 15 residues. V was trimmed by 8 bases and J by 4 bases, leaving 20 bases between them. The CDR3 sequence is CASLQEARLTYGYTF. The CDR3 region has the DNA TGTGCCAGCCTACAGGAGGCCCGCTTAACCTATGGCTACACCTTC.

This clonotype was detected ten times or more. The chain joins TRBV7-2 to TRBJ2-7; D possibly corresponds to TRBD1 (5 bases). V was shortened by 3 bases and J by 1 base, with 10 bases between the two germline ends. The CDR3 has 14 residues. Germline values: CDR1 SGHTA, CDR2 FQGNSA. CDR3 region: CASSFDSASYEQYF. The CDR3 DNA sequence: TGTGCCAGCAGCTTCGACAGCGCATCCTACGAGCAGTACTTC.

V gene TRBV20-1 combines with J gene TRBJ2-7, with 9 nucleotides matching TRBD1. Germline V gene lookup returns CDR1 DFQATT and CDR2 SNEGSKA (reference sequence). J lost 4 bases, V lost 5 bases, and 12 bases had no gene match. The length of the CDR3 is 15 residues. For the CDR3, the DNA is TGCAGTGCTGACCAAGGACAGGGGCCCGGGTACGAGCAGTACTTC. As protein: CSADQGQGPGYEQYF.

There are a few counts of this clonotype. The chain employs TRBV6-2 or TRBV6-3 and TRBJ2-5; TRBD1 matches at 7 bases. The trim removed 2 bases at V and 11 bases at J, leaving 11 bases unmatched. This CDR3 comprises 14 residues. Germline CDR1 reads MNHEY; CDR2 reads SVGEGT. For the CDR3, the DNA is TGTGCCAGCAGTTACGACAGGGTCCAGAGGGAGCAGTACTTC. Encoded protein: CASSYDRVQREQYF.

This chain joins TRBV3-1 and TRBJ2-2; no clear D. CDR3 length: 15 amino acids. Germline V gene sequence: CDR1 LGHDT, CDR2 YNNKEL (reference sequence). The V end lost 0 bases, the J end lost 4 bases, and 9 bases lay between the germline ends. CDR3 DNA: TGTGCCAGCAGCCAAGATACGGCAGCCACCGGGGAGCTGTTTTTT. Translated, it gives CASSQDTAATGELFF.